A single sample gave rise to the 4 T cell receptor beta chains below, sequenced in a study of T cells in Graves' hyperthyroidism and ophthalmopathy. Amplification targeted TCR beta CDR3 regions from RNA transcripts. When the TCR CDR3 underwent first-round RT-PCR, the HTBI primer set was used. In TCRdb, the multiplex PCR reads were re-called with MiXCR into one record per CDR3 protein. The sample shows approximately 490,000 distinct CDR3 sequences, 22% of them seen only once. Sequencing was done on a sample of blood. All receptors derive from a woman in her 70s with Graves' ophthalmopathy.

This clonotype has a handful of counts. The chain recombines TRBV29-1 with TRBJ2-7; TRBD2 matches 9 bases. The germline CDR1 and CDR2 sequences are SQVTM and ANQGSEA. V was clipped by 4 bases and J by 4 bases; unmatched bases: 14. CDR3 size: 16 residues. CDR3 sequence (DNA): TGCAGCGTTGCTCAGGGGACTAGCAGGAGGTTATACGAGCAGTACTTC. Its translation is CSVAQGTSRRLYEQYF.

The CDR3 DNA reads as TGTGCCAGTAGTAAGGCGGGGCCCCAGCATTTT. Translation gives CASSKAGPQHF. This chain links TRBV19 with TRBJ1-5, with unresolved D. Trimming took off 4 bases at V and 9 bases at J, with 7 bases between the two ends. This CDR3 contains 11 residues. The germline CDR1 and CDR2 sequences are LNHDA and SQIVND (reference sequence).

The chain carries TRBV12-3 or TRBV12-4 and TRBJ2-4; no clear D. V lost 8 bases and J 0 bases, leaving 11 bases between the germline ends. The CDR3 length is 14 residues. Here the CDR3 reads CASAQLGAKNIQYF. The CDR3 DNA follows: TGTGCCAGCGCCCAACTGGGAGCCAAAAACATTCAGTACTTC.

The CDR3 coding sequence is TGTGCCAGCAGGCTTCTCACAGGGGCGTATGGCTACACCTTC. This translates into CASRLLTGAYGYTF. The rearrangement uses TRBV2 and TRBJ1-2; 7 nucleotides align to TRBD1. The germline gives CDR1 SNHLY, CDR2 FYNNEI. The CDR3 runs 14 residues. The trim removed 6 bases at V and 5 bases at J, leaving 9 bases unmatched.